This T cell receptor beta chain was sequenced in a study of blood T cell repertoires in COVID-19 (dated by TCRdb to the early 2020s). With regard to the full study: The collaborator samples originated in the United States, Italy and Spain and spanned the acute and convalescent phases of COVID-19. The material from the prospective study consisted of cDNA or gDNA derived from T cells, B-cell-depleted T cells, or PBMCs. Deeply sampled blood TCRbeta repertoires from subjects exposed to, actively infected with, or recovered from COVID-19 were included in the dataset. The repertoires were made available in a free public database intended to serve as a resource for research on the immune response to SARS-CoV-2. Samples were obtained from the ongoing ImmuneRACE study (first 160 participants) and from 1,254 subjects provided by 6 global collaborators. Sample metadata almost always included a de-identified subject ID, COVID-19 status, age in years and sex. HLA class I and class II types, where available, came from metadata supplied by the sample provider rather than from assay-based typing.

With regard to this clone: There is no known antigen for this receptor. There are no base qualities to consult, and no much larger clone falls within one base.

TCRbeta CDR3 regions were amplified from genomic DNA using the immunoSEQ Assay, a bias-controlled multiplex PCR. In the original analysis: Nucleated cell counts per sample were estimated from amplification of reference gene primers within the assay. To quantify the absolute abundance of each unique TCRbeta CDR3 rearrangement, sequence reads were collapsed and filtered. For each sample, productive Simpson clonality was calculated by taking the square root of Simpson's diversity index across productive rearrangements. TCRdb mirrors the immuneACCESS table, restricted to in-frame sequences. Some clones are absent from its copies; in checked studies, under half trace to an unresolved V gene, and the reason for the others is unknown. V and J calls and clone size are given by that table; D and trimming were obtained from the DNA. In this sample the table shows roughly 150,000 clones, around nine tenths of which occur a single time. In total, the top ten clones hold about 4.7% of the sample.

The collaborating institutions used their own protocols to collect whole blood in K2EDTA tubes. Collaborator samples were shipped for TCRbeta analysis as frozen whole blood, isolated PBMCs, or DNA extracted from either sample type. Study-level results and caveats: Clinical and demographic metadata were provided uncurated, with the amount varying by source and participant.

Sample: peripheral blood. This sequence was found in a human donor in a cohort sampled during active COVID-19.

The CDR3 region has the sequence CASRLQGSWHNYGYTF. The sequenced DNA: TGTGCCAGTAGGCTTCAGGGGAGCTGGCATAACTATGGCTACACCTTC. The chain links TRBV19 with TRBJ1-2; a tentative D call is TRBD1 (6 bases match). The V and J ends are trimmed by 6 bases and 1 base, leaving 18 bases between them. The germline V gene (reference sequence) gives CDR1 as LNHDA and CDR2 as SQIVND. The CDR3 covers 16 residues, taking in both the cysteine and the phenylalanine. Only the CDR3 region is kept as DNA, spanning 48 bases read in frame from base 1.